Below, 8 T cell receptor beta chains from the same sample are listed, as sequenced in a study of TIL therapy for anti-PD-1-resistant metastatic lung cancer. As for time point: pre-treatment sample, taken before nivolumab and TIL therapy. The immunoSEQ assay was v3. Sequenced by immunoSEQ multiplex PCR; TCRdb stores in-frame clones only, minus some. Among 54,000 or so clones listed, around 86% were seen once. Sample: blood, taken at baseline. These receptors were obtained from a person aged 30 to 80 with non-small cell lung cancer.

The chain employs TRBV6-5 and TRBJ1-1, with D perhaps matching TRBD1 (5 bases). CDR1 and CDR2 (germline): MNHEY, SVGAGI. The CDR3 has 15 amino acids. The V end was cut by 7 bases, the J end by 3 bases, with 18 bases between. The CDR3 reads CASTESGVFYTEAFF. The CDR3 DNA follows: TGTGCCAGCACCGAATCGGGGGTCTTTTACACTGAAGCTTTCTTT.

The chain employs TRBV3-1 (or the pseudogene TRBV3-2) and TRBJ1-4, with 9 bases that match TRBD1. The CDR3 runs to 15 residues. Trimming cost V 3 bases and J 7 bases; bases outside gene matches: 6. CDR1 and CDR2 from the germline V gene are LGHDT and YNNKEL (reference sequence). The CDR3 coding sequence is TGTGCCAGCAGCCAGGAGACAGGGGGTACTGAAAAACTGTTTTTT. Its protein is CASSQETGGTEKLFF.

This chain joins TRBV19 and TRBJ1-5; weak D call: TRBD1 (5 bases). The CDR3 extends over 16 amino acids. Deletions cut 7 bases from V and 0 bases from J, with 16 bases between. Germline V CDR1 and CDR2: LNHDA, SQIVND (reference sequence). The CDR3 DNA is TGTGCCAGTACCCCTTATTCAGGGTATAGCAATCAGCCCCAGCATTTT. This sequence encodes CASTPYSGYSNQPQHF.

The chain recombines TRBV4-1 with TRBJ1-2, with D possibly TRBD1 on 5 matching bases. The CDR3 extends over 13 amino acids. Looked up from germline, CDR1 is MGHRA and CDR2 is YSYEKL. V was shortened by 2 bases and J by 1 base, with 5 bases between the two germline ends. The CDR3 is CASSQQGNYGYTF. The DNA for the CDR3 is TGCGCCAGCAGCCAACAGGGTAACTATGGCTACACCTTC.

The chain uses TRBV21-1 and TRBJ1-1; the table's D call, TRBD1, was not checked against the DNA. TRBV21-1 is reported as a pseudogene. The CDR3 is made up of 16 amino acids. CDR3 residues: CASSKGEQELNTEAFF. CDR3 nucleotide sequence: TGTGCCAGCAGCAAAGGCGAACAGGAGCTGAACACTGAAGCTTTCTTT.

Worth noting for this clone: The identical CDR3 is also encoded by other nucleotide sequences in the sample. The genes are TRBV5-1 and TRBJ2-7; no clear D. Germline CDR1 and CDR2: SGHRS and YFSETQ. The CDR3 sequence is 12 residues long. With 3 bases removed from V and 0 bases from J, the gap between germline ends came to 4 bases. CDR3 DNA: TGCGCCAGCAGCTCCGACTCCTACGAGCAGTACTTC. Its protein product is CASSSDSYEQYF.

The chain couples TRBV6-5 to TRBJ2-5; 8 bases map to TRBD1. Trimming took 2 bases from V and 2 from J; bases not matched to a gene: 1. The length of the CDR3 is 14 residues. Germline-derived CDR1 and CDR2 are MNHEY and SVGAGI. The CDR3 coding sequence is TGTGCCAGCAGTTACAGGGACAGGCAAGAGACCCAGTACTTC. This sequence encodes CASSYRDRQETQYF.

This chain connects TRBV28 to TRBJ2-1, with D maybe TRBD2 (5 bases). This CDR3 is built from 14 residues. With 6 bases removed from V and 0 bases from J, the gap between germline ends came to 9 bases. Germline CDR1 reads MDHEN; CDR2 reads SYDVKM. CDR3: CASSEEASYNEQFF. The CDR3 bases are TGTGCCAGCAGCGAGGAGGCCTCCTACAATGAGCAGTTCTTC.